This passage covers 22 T cell receptor beta chains from one sample sequenced in a study of cytomegalovirus exposure and HLA in healthy donors. The primer mix had 60 Vbeta and 13 Jbeta primers. Sequencing was performed with immunoSEQ multiplex PCR; in TCRdb, only in-frame clones are kept and a portion is missing. The table shows 150,000 to 200,000 clones, with about four fifths occurring only once. The sequencing input was PBMCs. Receptors were obtained from a woman in her thirties in good health and CMV-seropositive.

CDR3 in DNA: TGTGCCAGCAGCCTTTTACAGGGAAAAAACACTGAAGCTTTCTTT. Its protein is CASSLLQGKNTEAFF. V and J are TRBV11-2 and TRBJ1-1, with D possibly matching TRBD1 (6 bases). This CDR3 is 15 amino acids long. CDR1 is SGHAT and CDR2 is FQNNGV in the germline V gene. The germline V and J ends were trimmed by 5 bases and 2 bases, with 15 bases remaining between them. Drawing the rest from reference TRBV11-2 and TRBJ1-1, the complete variable domain is EAGVAQSPRYKIIEKRQSVAFWCNPISGHATLYWYQQILGQGPKLLIQFQNNGVVDDSQLPKDRFSAERLKGVDSTLKIQPAKLEDSAVYLCASSLLQGKNTEAFFGQGTRLTVV.

This chain's CDR3 is CASSGLADPSYNEQFF. The CDR3 coding sequence is TGTGCCAGCAGCGGACTAGCGGACCCCTCCTACAATGAGCAGTTCTTC. V is TRBV2 and J is TRBJ2-1; TRBD2 matches 10 bases. Germline trimming cut 6 bases from V and 0 bases from J; bases unmatched to any gene: 5. Germline V CDR1 and CDR2: SNHLY, FYNNEI. The CDR3 contains 16 residues.

Only a few counts were recorded for this clone. The chain joins TRBV5-1 to TRBJ2-4; TRBD1 is a possible D gene (5 bases). Trimming shortened V by 4 bases and J by 7 bases, and 24 bases separated the two germline ends. The CDR3 is 17 residues long. From germline, CDR1 is SGHRS and CDR2 YFSETQ. CDR3: CASSERSMVTGGNIQYF. The CDR3 DNA sequence: TGCGCCAGCAGCGAGAGGTCGATGGTAACAGGTGGTAACATTCAGTACTTC.

The rearrangement links TRBV9 to TRBJ1-1, with a weak D call TRBD1 (5 bases). V dropped 4 bases and J dropped 0 bases, with 13 bases sitting between them. The CDR3 sequence is 15 residues long. Germline CDR1 is SGDLS and CDR2 is YYNGEE. The DNA for the CDR3 is TGTGCCAGCAGCAGGGCGGGGGGGATGAACACTGAAGCTTTCTTT. It encodes CASSRAGGMNTEAFF.

This chain connects TRBV6-1 to TRBJ2-1; a possible D gene is TRBD2 (5 bases). Trimming removed 2 bases from V and 3 bases from J, with 11 bases in between. Looked up from germline, CDR1 is MNHNS and CDR2 is SASEGT. The CDR3 totals 15 residues. The CDR3 is CASSENRGNYNEQFF. The DNA for the CDR3 is TGTGCCAGCAGTGAAAATCGGGGTAACTACAATGAGCAGTTCTTC.

The genes are TRBV2 and TRBJ1-5; D is possibly TRBD1 (5 bases). The V end lost 2 bases, the J end lost 5 bases, and 13 bases lay between the germline ends. The CDR3 is 15 amino acids. Germline V gene sequence: CDR1 SNHLY, CDR2 FYNNEI. CDR3 in DNA: TGTGCCAGCAGTGAAAGATCAGGGTCGGATCAGCCCCAGCATTTT. Its translation is CASSERSGSDQPQHF. Supplemented by reference TRBV2 and TRBJ1-5, the full variable domain reads EPEVTQTPSHQVTQMGQEVILRCVPISNHLYFYWYRQILGQKVEFLVSFYNNEISEKSEIFDDQFSVERPDGSNFTLKIRSTKLEDSAMYFCASSERSGSDQPQHFGDGTRLSIL.

The chain is built from TRBV28 and TRBJ1-2; 7 bases are shared with TRBD1. CDR1 is MDHEN, CDR2 SYDVKM, per germline. CDR3 length: 16 amino acids. Losses at the gene ends were 8 bases for V and 3 bases for J; bases not matched to a gene: 15. CDR3 DNA sequence: TGTGCCAGCGGGACCGCGACAGGGCTTAAATACTATGGCTACACCTTC. Protein product: CASGTATGLKYYGYTF.

CDR3 in amino acids: CASSFPGLGADTQYF. As DNA, the CDR3 is TGTGCCAGCTCCTTTCCGGGACTAGGGGCAGATACGCAGTATTTT. The V and J genes are TRBV18 and TRBJ2-3; 8 bases match TRBD2. This CDR3 contains 15 residues. Looked up from germline, CDR1 is KGHSH and CDR2 is LQKENI. V shed 6 bases, J shed 4 bases, and the junction held 9 bases outside the gene matches.

CDR3: CASSVVQVQGIAEAFF. The CDR3 DNA sequence: TGTGCCAGCAGCGTAGTTCAGGTTCAGGGAATTGCTGAAGCTTTCTTT. The genes are TRBV9 and TRBJ1-1; possible D gene TRBD1, 5 bases. Germline lookup yields CDR1 SGDLS and CDR2 YYNGEE. V dropped 0 bases and J dropped 6 bases, with 18 bases sitting between them. The CDR3 length is 16 residues.

Concerning this clone itself: This specimen includes other DNA sequences encoding the same CDR3. This chain joins TRBV4-3 and TRBJ1-4, with TRBD1 matching 10 bases. The CDR3 extends over 15 amino acids. The J segment lost 8 bases and the V segment lost 3 bases, leaving 6 bases of the junction unmatched. In germline, CDR1 is LGHNA, CDR2 YSLEER. Here the CDR3 DNA reads TGCGCCAGCAGCCACGGGGACAGGGGCGGGGAAAAACTGTTTTTT. Translated, it gives CASSHGDRGGEKLFF.

This clone was observed a handful of times. The chain links TRBV5-4 to TRBJ2-7; D gene ambiguous. The CDR3 is made up of 13 amino acids. V was cut by 1 base and J by 5 bases, with 10 bases left in between. In germline, CDR1 is SGHNT, CDR2 YYREEE (reference sequence). The CDR3 DNA sequence: TGTGCCAGCAGCTTGACTGGTACGGACGAGCAGTACTTC. It translates to CASSLTGTDEQYF.

The genes are TRBV2 and TRBJ2-1; TRBD2 agrees at 9 bases. Germline V gene sequence: CDR1 SNHLY, CDR2 FYNNEI. The CDR3 is 18 residues long. The J segment lost 5 bases and the V segment lost 3 bases, leaving 14 bases of the junction unmatched. The DNA of the CDR3 is TGTGCCAGCAGTGACCGTAGCGGGAGATATAGAGGGGACAATGAGCAGTTCTTC. Protein: CASSDRSGRYRGDNEQFF.

J is TRBJ1-1 and V is TRBV7-3; D not certain. Germline loops: CDR1 SGHTA, CDR2 FQGTGA. Trimming took 2 bases from V and 7 from J, leaving 11 bases between them. The CDR3 loop spans 13 amino acids. CDR3 protein: CASSLGSGVEAFF. The CDR3 nucleotides read TGTGCCAGCAGCTTAGGGTCCGGAGTTGAAGCTTTCTTT.

The J gene is TRBJ2-1, the V gene TRBV9; TRBD2 matches 9 bases. The CDR3 is 14 residues long. With 6 bases clipped from V and 10 bases from J, the junction kept 11 bases outside the gene matches. Germline CDR1 and CDR2: SGDLS and YYNGEE. The CDR3 protein is CASTGGGGAREQFF. The CDR3 DNA reads TGTGCCAGCACGGGGGGCGGGGGGGCTAGAGAGCAGTTCTTC.

The chain recombines TRBV5-1 with TRBJ1-3; D call uncertain. Germline CDR1 reads SGHRS; CDR2 reads YFSETQ. The CDR3 is made up of 15 amino acids. Trimming took off 0 bases at V and 0 bases at J, with 7 bases between the two ends. In nucleotides, the CDR3 is TGCGCCAGCAGCTTGGCGGAGAGCTCTGGAAACACCATATATTTT. This codes for CASSLAESSGNTIYF.

The count of this clone is one. The V call is TRBV10-3, the J call TRBJ2-7; D might be TRBD1 (5 bases). CDR3 length: 12 amino acids. CDR1 and CDR2 (germline): ENHRY, SYGVKD. V lost 4 bases, J lost 3 bases, and 7 bases lay in between. The DNA for the CDR3 is TGTGCCATCAGTGCTGACAGCTACGAGCAGTACTTC. Amino acid sequence: CAISADSYEQYF.

The genes are TRBV15 and TRBJ2-1; D perhaps matches TRBD1 (5 bases). V lost 8 bases and J lost 13, with 15 bases in between. Germline V CDR1 and CDR2: LNHNV, YYDKDF (reference sequence). The CDR3 spans 11 residues. The DNA for the CDR3 is TGTGCCACCCGACAGCTCACGGAACAGTTCTTC. Amino acid sequence: CATRQLTEQFF.

The chain recombines TRBV5-1 with TRBJ2-2; TRBD1 is a possible D gene (6 bases). The V gene lost 1 base and the J gene lost 8 bases, with 15 bases spanning the gap. The CDR3 has 15 residues. The germline V gene has CDR1 SGHRS and CDR2 YFSETQ. The CDR3 reads CASSLLGAGSGELFF. CDR3 bases: TGCGCCAGCAGCTTGCTGGGGGCAGGCTCGGGGGAGCTGTTTTTT.

The gene calls are TRBV6-5 and TRBJ2-3; 10 nucleotides match TRBD2. This CDR3 contains 14 residues. The junction had 3 bases not matched to a gene; V was cut back by 5 bases and J by 4 bases. Germline V gene data show CDR1 as MNHEY and CDR2 as SVGAGI. CDR3 sequence (DNA): TGTGCCAGCAGTGAGACTAGCGGGCCAGATACGCAGTATTTT. This encodes CASSETSGPDTQYF.

This chain links TRBV7-6 with TRBJ1-4; 7 bases map to TRBD1. The germline gives CDR1 SGHVS, CDR2 FNYEAQ. With V trimmed by 5 bases and J by 6 bases, 12 bases remained unmatched. The CDR3 is made up of 16 amino acids. CDR3 sequence (DNA): TGTGCCAGCAGCGCCTTAGCACAGGGGTCGTATGAAAAACTGTTTTTT. Protein: CASSALAQGSYEKLFF.

CDR3 coding DNA: TGCGCCAGCAGCCCCAGGGAGAACACTGAAGCTTTCTTT. This encodes CASSPRENTEAFF. The chain joins TRBV5-1 to TRBJ1-1, with D tentatively TRBD1 (5 bases). Trimming removed 4 bases at V and 1 base at J, with 8 bases between. The CDR3 length is 13 residues. Germline V gene sequence: CDR1 SGHRS, CDR2 YFSETQ.

This clone was found a few times. The chain recombines TRBV6-5 with TRBJ1-1; D possibly corresponds to TRBD1 (5 bases). CDR3 length equals 13 residues. The germline CDR1 and CDR2 sequences are MNHEY and SVGAGI. The V end was cut by 7 bases, the J end by 4 bases, with 13 bases between. The CDR3 DNA sequence: TGTGCCAGCACCGGCAGGGCGGCCACTGAAGCTTTCTTT. The encoded protein is CASTGRAATEAFF.